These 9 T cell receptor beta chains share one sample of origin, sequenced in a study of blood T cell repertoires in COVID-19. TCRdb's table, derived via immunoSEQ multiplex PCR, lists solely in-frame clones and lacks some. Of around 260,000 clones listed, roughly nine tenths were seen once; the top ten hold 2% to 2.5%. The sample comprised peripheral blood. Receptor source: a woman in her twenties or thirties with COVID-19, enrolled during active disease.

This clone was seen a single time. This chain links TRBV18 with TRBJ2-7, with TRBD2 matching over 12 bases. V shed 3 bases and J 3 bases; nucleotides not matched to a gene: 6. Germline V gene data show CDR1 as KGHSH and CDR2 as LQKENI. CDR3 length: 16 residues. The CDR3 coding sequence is TGTGCCAGCTCACCCCGGACTAGCGGGGTGGTCTACGAGCAGTACTTC. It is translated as CASSPRTSGVVYEQYF.

In DNA, the CDR3 is TGCGCCAGCAGCCAAGACCGGACATTATCGAATGAAAAACTGTTTTTT. It is translated as CASSQDRTLSNEKLFF. J is TRBJ1-4 and V is TRBV4-1; the D gene is possibly TRBD1 (5 bases). The V and J ends lost 0 bases and 5 bases respectively, with 13 bases between them. Germline CDR1 MGHRA, CDR2 YSYEKL. CDR3 size: 16 residues.

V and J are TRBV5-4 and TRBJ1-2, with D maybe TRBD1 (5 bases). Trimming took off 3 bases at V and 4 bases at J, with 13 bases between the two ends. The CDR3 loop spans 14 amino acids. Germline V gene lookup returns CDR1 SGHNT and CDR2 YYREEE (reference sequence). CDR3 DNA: TGTGCCAGCAGCTCCGCCCAGGGAATCTATGGCTACACCTTC. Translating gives CASSSAQGIYGYTF.

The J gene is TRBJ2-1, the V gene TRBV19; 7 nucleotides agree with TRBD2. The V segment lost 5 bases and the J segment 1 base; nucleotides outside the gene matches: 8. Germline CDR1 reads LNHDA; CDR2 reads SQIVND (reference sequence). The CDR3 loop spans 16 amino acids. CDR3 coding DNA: TGTGCCAGTAGTTCGGGAGGTTCATTGTCCTACAATGAGCAGTTCTTC. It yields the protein CASSSGGSLSYNEQFF.

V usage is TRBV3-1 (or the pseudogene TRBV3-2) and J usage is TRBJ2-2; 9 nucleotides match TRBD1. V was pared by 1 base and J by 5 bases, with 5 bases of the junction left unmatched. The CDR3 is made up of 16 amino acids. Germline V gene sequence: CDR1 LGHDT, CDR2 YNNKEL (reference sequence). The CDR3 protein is CASSQGIGTGTGELFF. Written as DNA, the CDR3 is TGTGCCAGCAGCCAAGGTATTGGGACAGGGACCGGGGAGCTGTTTTTT.

The CDR3 DNA sequence: TGCGCCAGCAGCTTGTGGGGGGGCCCCACTGAAGCTTTCTTT. Protein: CASSLWGGPTEAFF. The rearrangement links TRBV5-1 to TRBJ1-1, with D perhaps matching TRBD1 (6 bases). Germline V gene sequence: CDR1 SGHRS, CDR2 YFSETQ. The CDR3 consists of 14 residues. V lost 1 base to trimming and J lost 4 bases, with 11 bases between them.

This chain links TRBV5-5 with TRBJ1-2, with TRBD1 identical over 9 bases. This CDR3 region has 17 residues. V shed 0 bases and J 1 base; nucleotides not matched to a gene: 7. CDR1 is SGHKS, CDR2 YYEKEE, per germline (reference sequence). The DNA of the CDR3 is TGTGCCAGCAGCTTGGAGTTAAGGGGACAGGGTAACTATGGCTACACCTTC. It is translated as CASSLELRGQGNYGYTF.

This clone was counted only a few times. The CDR3 spells CASSFSVPEAFF. In DNA form, the CDR3 reads TGTGCCAGCAGCTTCAGTGTGCCCGAAGCTTTCTTT. The V call is TRBV11-2, the J call TRBJ1-1; unclear D gene. The CDR3 runs 12 residues. Germline V gene data show CDR1 as SGHAT and CDR2 as FQNNGV. Between the trimmed V and J ends, which lost 3 bases and 8 bases, there was a span of 10 bases.

The CDR3 DNA reads as TGTGCCTGGACGGCCGGGTCGTACAATGAGCAGTTCTTC. It translates to CAWTAGSYNEQFF. V usage is TRBV30 and J usage is TRBJ2-1; D is undetermined. V dropped 4 bases and J dropped 4 bases, with 11 bases sitting between them. The CDR3 contains 13 residues. Germline-derived CDR1 and CDR2 are GTSNPN and SVGIG (reference sequence).